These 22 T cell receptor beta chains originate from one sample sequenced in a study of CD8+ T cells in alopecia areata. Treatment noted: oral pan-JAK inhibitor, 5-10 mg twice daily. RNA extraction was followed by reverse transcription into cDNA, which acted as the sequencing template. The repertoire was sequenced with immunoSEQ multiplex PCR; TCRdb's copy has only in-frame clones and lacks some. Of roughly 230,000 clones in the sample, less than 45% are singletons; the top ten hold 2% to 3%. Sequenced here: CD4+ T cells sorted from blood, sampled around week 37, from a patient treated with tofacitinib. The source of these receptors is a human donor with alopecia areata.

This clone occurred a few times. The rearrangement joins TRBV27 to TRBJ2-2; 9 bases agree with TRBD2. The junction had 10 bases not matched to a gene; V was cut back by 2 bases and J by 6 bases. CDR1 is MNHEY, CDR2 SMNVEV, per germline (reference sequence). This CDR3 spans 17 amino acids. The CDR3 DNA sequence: TGTGCCAGCAGTTTACCCCCTGGGCGGGAGGGAGCCGGGGAGCTGTTTTTT. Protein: CASSLPPGREGAGELFF.

In nucleotides, the CDR3 is TGTGCCACCAGCAGGGGACTAGCCTCCCCCTACTACGAGCAGTACTTC. Protein sequence: CATSRGLASPYYEQYF. The rearrangement joins TRBV15 to TRBJ2-7; 9 nucleotides align to TRBD2. With V trimmed by 3 bases and J by 3 bases, 9 bases remained unmatched. CDR1 and CDR2 from the germline V gene are LNHNV and YYDKDF (reference sequence). CDR3 length: 16 amino acids.

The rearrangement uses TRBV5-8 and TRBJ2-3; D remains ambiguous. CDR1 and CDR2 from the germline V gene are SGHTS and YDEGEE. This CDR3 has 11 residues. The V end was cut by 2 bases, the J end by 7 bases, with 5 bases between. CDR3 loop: CASSFMNTQYF. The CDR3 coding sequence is TGTGCCAGCAGCTTCATGAATACGCAGTATTTT.

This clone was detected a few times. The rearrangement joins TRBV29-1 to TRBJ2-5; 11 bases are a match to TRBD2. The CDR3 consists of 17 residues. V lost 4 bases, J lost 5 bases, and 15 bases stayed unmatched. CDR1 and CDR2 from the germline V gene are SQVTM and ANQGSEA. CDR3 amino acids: CSVGIGVAGGPSETQYF. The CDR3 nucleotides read TGCAGCGTTGGGATAGGAGTAGCGGGAGGGCCCTCGGAGACCCAGTACTTC.

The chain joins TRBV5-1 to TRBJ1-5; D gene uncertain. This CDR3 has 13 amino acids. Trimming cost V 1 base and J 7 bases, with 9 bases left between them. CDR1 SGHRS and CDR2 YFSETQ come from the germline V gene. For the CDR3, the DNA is TGCGCCAGCAGCTTGAAGGAAGGCCAGCCCCAGCATTTT. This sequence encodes CASSLKEGQPQHF.

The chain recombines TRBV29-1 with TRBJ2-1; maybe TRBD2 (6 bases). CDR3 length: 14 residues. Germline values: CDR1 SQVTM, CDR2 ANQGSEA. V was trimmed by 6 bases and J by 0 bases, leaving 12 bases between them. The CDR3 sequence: CSVRDSRSYNEQFF. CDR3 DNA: TGCAGCGTCCGGGACTCACGCTCCTACAATGAGCAGTTCTTC.

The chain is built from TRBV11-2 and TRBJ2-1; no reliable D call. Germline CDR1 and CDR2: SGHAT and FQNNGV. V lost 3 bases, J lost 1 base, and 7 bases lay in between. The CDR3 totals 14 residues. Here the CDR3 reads CASSFKVSYNEQFF. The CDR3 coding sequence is TGTGCCAGCAGCTTTAAGGTTTCCTACAATGAGCAGTTCTTC.

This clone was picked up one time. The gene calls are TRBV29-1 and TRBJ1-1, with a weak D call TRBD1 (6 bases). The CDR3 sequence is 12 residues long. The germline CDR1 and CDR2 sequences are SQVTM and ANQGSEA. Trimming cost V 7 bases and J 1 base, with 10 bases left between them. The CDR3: CSGEQGNTEAFF. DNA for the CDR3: TGCAGCGGGGAACAGGGGAACACTGAAGCTTTCTTT.

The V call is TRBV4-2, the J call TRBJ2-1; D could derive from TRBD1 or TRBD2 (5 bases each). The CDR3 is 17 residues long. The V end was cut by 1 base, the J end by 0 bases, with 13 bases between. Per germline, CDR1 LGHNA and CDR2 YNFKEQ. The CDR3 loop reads CASSQGLGTNSYNEQFF. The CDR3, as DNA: TGTGCCAGCAGCCAAGGGTTGGGGACCAACTCCTACAATGAGCAGTTCTTC.

Written as DNA, the CDR3 is TGTGCCAGCAGCCCCTGGGGGAACACTGAAGCTTTCTTT. Translation gives CASSPWGNTEAFF. The rearrangement uses TRBV7-2 and TRBJ1-1, with D unresolved. This CDR3 is 13 amino acids long. V lost 5 bases and J 1 base, leaving 8 bases between the germline ends. Germline-derived CDR1 and CDR2 are SGHTA and FQGNSA.

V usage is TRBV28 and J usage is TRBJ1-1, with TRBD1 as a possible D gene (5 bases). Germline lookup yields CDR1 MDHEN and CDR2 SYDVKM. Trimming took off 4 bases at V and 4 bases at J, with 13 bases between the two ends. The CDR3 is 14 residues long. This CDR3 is CASSWRGVGTEAFF. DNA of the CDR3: TGTGCCAGCAGTTGGAGGGGCGTCGGCACTGAAGCTTTCTTT.

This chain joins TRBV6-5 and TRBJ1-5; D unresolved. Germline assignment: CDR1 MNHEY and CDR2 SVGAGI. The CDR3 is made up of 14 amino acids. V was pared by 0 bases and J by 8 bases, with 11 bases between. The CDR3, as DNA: TGTGCCAGCAGTTACTCGCTAGGGAAGGAGCCCCAGCATTTT. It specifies CASSYSLGKEPQHF.

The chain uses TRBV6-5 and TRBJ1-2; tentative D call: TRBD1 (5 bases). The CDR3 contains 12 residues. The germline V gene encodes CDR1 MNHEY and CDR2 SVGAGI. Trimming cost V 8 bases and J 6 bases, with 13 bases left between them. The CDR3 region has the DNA TGTGCCAGCCATACCGCGGGGGATGGCTACACCTTC. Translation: CASHTAGDGYTF.

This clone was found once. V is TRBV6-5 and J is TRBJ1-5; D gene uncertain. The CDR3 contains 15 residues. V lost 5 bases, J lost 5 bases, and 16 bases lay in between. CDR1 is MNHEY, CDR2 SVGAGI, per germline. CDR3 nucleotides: TGTGCCAGCAGTCCTGACGGGCCCTACTATCAGCCCCAGCATTTT. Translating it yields CASSPDGPYYQPQHF.

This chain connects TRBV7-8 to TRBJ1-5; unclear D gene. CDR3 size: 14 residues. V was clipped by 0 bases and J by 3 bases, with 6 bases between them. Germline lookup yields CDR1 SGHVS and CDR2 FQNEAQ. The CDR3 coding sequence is TGTGCCAGCAGCTTAGCCGGTTACAATCAGCCCCAGCATTTT. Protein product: CASSLAGYNQPQHF.

CDR3 DNA: TGCGCCAGCAGCTCACAGTCTCCGGGACAGGGTTTGAACACTGAAGCTTTCTTT. This sequence encodes CASSSQSPGQGLNTEAFF. This chain connects TRBV5-1 to TRBJ1-1; TRBD1 matches 9 bases. Germline V gene lookup returns CDR1 SGHRS and CDR2 YFSETQ. The CDR3 is made up of 18 amino acids. V was clipped by 3 bases and J by 0 bases; unmatched bases: 12.

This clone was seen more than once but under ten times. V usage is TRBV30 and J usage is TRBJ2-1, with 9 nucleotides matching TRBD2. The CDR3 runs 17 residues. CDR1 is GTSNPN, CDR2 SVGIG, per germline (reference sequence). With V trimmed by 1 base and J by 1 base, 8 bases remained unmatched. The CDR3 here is CAWSGGLAGTSYNEQFF. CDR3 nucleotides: TGTGCCTGGAGTGGGGGGCTAGCGGGAACATCCTACAATGAGCAGTTCTTC.

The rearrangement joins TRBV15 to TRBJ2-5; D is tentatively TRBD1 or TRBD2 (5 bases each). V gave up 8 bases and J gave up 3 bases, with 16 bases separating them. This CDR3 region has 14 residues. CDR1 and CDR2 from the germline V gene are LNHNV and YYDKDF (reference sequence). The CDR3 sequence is CATAKGTPKETQYF. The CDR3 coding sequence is TGTGCCACCGCAAAGGGGACCCCAAAAGAGACCCAGTACTTC.

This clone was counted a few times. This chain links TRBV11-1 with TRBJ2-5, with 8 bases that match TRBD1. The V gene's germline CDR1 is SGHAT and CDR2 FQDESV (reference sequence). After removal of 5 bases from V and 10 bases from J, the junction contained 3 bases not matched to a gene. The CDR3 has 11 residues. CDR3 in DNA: TGTGCCAGCAGCCCCGACAGGGGCCAGTACTTC. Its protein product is CASSPDRGQYF.

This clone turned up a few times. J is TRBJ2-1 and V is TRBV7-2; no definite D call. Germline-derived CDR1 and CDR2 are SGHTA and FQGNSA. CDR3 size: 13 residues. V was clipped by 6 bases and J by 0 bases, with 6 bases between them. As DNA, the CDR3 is TGTGCCAGCAGTGGCGGCTCCTACAATGAGCAGTTCTTC. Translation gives CASSGGSYNEQFF.

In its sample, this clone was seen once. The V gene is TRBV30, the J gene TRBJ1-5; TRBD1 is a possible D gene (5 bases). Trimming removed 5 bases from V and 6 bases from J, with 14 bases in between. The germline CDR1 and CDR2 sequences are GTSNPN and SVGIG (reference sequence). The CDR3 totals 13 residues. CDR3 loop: CAWGWEGTQPQHF. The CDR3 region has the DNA TGTGCCTGGGGCTGGGAAGGGACTCAGCCCCAGCATTTT.

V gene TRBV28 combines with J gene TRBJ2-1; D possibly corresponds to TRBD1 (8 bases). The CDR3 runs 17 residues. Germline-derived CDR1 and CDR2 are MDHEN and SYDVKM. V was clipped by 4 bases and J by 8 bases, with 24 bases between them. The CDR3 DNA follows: TGTGCCAGCAGTTCCCCCAGGGCTCCACAGGGGGGGGATGAGCAGTTCTTC. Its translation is CASSSPRAPQGGDEQFF.